This section outlines one T cell receptor (beta chain) sequence together with its context. V lost 0 bases, J lost 4 bases, and 12 bases lay in between. Germline V CDR1 and CDR2: SGDLS, YYNGEE. The CDR3 runs 15 residues. The sample comes from a study of blood T cell repertoires in COVID-19. As processed by the authors: For nucleated cells, counts were estimated from reference gene primer amplification. Sequencing was performed with immunoSEQ multiplex PCR; in TCRdb, only in-frame clones are kept and a portion is missing. D and trimming were read from the DNA, whereas the V and J calls and clone size are those reported in that table. The sample holds a few hundred thousand clones, around 83% seen once.

This sequence was found in a woman aged 45 to 65 with acute or convalescent COVID-19. J is TRBJ2-3 and V is TRBV9, with D maybe TRBD2 (6 bases). Specimen: peripheral blood. The CDR3 DNA sequence: TGTGCCAGCAGCGTAGGTGGGTTAGCGGCAGATACGCAGTATTTT. Translation gives CASSVGGLAADTQYF. The full variable domain, completed using reference TRBV9 and TRBJ2-3, is DSGVTQTPKHLITATGQRVTLRCSPRSGDLSVYWYQQSLDQGLQFLIQYYNGEERAKGNILERFSAQQFPDLHSELNLSSLELGDSALYFCASSVGGLAADTQYFGPGTRLTVL.